Sequencing of this T cell receptor beta chain was carried out in a study of identifying expanded T cells in peripheral blood. General observations from the study: About 1.2 clones differed between technical replicates, versus around 15 and 19 over time. Across healthy donors, higher total template counts meant significantly greater approximately two-week count variance.

During the collection period, no donor immune events like infections were recorded. Germline CDR1 LGHNT, CDR2 FRNRAP. Trimming took 0 bases from V and 7 from J, leaving 18 bases between them. CDR3 length equals 16 residues. Method: immunoSEQ multiplex PCR; TCRdb's copy keeps in-frame clones and lacks some. Of about 100,000 clones listed, 88% are singletons. Note on this clone: Its target is not known.

V and J are TRBV12-5 and TRBJ1-1; possibly TRBD1 for D (5 bases). The sequencing input was blood. This TCR derives from a person aged 18 to 75 in good health. The CDR3 DNA reads as TGTGCTAGTGGTTTGGTACTTCGACGGGGGAGGGTTGAAGCTTTCTTT. This translates into CASGLVLRRGRVEAFF.